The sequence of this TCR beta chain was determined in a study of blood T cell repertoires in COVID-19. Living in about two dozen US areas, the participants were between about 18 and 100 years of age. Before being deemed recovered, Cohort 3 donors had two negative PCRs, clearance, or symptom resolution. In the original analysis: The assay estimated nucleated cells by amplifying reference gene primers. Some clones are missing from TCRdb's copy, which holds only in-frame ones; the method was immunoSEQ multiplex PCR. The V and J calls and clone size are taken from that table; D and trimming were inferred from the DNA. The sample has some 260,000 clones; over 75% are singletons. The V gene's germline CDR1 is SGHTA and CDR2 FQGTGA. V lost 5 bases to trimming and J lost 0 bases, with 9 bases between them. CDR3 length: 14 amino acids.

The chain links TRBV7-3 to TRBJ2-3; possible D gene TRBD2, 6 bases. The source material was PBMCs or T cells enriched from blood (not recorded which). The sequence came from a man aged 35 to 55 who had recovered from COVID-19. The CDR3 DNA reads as TGTGCCAGCAGCCCCGGGACTAGCACAGATACGCAGTATTTT. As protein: CASSPGTSTDTQYF.